This TCR beta chain was retrieved from a study of T cell clonality in common variable immunodeficiency. Equal genomic DNA amounts from CVID and control samples were sequenced. Clones were sequenced by immunoSEQ multiplex PCR, and TCRdb holds only the in-frame ones, with some missing. Sampling found around 34,000 clones, none seen once. CDR1 is LGHNA and CDR2 is YNFKEQ in the germline V gene. The CDR3 sequence is 16 residues long. This clone has at least ten counts. The antigen is undetermined. One end of the junction is discordant with germline, which a read error may explain. The read stops 3 residues short of the end of the CDR3; the missing end is completed from the germline J gene. Study results and caveats: In common variable immunodeficiency, TCR beta chains reportedly carried fewer deletions and N-nucleotide insertions. CVID subjects showed higher TCRbeta clonality than healthy controls.

The origin of this receptor is a person between 18 and 75 years old in good health. The specimen sequenced was peripheral blood mononuclear cells. The genes are TRBV4-2 and TRBJ2-3; 9 nucleotides agree with TRBD1. The CDR3 sequence: CASSQDKGQGSDTQYF. The sequenced part of the CDR3 DNA is TGCGCCAGCAGCCAAGATAAGGGACAGGGTTCAGATACG.